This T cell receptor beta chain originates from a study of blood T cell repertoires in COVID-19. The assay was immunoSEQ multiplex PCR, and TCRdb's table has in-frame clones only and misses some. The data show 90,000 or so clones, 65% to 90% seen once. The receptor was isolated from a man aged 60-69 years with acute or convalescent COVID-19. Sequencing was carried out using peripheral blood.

CDR3 sequence (DNA): TGTGCCAGCAGCACCAATCAGGGGAAAGAGGGCTATGGCTACACCTTC. Its translation is CASSTNQGKEGYGYTF. The rearrangement uses TRBV11-2 and TRBJ1-2; D may be TRBD1 (6 bases). Germline lookup yields CDR1 SGHAT and CDR2 FQNNGV. The CDR3 spans 16 residues. Trimming removed 5 bases at V and 4 bases at J, with 20 bases between.